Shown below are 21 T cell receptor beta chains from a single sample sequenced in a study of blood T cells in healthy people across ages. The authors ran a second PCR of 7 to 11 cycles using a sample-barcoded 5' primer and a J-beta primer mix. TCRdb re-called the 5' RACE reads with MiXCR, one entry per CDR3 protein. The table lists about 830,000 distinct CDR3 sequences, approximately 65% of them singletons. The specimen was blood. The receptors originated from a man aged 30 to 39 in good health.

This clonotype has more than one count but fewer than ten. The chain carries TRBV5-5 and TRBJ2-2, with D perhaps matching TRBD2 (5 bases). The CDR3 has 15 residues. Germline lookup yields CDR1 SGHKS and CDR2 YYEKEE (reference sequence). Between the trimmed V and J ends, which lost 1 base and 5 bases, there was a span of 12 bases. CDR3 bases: TGTGCCAGCAGCTTGTGGTTCCGGAGGACCGGGGAGCTGTTTTTT. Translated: CASSLWFRRTGELFF. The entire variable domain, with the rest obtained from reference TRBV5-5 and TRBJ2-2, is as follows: DAGVTQSPTHLIKTRGQQVTLRCSPISGHKSVSWYQQVLGQGPQFIFQYYEKEERGRGNFPDRFSARQFPNYSSELNVNALLLGDSALYLCASSLWFRRTGELFFGEGSRLTVL.

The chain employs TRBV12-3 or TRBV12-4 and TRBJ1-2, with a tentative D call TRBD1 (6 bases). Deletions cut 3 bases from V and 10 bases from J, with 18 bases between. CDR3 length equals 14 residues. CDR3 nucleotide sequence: TGTGCCAGCAGTTTCTGGGGGGCCGAGGGGAACTACACCTTC. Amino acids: CASSFWGAEGNYTF.

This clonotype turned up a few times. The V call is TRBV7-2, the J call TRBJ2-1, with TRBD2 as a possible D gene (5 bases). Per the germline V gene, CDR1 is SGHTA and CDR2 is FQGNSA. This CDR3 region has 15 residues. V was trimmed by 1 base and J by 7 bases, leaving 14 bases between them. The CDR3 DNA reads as TGTGCCAGCAGCTTAGATCCCGGGGTTTATAATGAGCAGTTCTTC. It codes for CASSLDPGVYNEQFF. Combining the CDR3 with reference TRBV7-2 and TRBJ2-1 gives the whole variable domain GAGVSQSPSNKVTEKGKDVELRCDPISGHTALYWYRQSLGQGLEFLIYFQGNSAPDKSGLPSDRFSAERTGGSVSTLTIQRTQQEDSAVYLCASSLDPGVYNEQFFGPGTRLTVL.

CDR3 sequence reads: CAISEYGTGELFF. CDR3 in DNA: TGTGCCATCAGTGAATATGGAACCGGGGAGCTGTTTTTT. V and J are TRBV10-3 and TRBJ2-2; D unclear. From germline, CDR1 is ENHRY and CDR2 SYGVKD. CDR3 length: 13 amino acids. V lost 3 bases, J lost 5 bases, and 7 bases lay in between.

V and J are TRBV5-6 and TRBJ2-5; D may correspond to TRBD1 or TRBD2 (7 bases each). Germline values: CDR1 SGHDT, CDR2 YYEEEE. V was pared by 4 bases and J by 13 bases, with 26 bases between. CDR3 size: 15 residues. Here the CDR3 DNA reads TGTGCCAGCAGCCCCTATAATACTCGACAGGGAGGGTGGTACTTC. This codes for CASSPYNTRQGGWYF.

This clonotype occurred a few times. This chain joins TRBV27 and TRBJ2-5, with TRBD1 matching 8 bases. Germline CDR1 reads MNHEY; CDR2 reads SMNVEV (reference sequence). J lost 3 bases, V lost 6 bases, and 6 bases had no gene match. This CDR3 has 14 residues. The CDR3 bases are TGTGCCAGCAGCCTGACAGGGGAAGAAGAGACCCAGTACTTC. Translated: CASSLTGEEETQYF.

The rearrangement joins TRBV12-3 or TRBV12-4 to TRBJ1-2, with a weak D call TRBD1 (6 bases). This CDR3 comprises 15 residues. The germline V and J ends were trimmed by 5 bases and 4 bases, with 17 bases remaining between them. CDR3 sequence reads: CASSLRRGNSYGYTF. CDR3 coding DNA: TGTGCCAGCAGTCTTAGGAGGGGGAACAGCTATGGCTACACCTTC.

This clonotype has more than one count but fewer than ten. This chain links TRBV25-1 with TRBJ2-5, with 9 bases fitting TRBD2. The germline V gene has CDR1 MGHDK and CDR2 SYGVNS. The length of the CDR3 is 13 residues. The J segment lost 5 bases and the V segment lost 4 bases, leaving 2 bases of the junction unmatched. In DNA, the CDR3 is TGTGCCAGCAGTGTAACTAGCGGGGAGACCCAGTACTTC. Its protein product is CASSVTSGETQYF.

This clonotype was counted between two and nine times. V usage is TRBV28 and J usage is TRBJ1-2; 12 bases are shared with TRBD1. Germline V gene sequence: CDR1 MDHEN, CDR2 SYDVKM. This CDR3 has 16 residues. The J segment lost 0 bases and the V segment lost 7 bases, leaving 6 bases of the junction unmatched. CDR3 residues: CASIGTGGIANYGYTF. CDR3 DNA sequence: TGTGCCAGCATCGGGACAGGGGGCATAGCTAACTATGGCTACACCTTC.

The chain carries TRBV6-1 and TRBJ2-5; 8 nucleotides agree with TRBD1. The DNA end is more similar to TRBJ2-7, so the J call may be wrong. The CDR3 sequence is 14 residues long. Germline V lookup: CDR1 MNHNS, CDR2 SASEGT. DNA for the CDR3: TGTGCCAGCAGTGATCAGGGGGCATCCTACGAGCAGTACTTC. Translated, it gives CASSDQGASYEQYF.

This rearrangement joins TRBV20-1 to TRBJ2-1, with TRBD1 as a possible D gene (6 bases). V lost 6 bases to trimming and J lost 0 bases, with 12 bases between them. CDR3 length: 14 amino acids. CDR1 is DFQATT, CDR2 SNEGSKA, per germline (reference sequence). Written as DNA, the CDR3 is TGCAGTGCCCATCGGACAGACTCCTACAATGAGCAGTTCTTC. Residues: CSAHRTDSYNEQFF.

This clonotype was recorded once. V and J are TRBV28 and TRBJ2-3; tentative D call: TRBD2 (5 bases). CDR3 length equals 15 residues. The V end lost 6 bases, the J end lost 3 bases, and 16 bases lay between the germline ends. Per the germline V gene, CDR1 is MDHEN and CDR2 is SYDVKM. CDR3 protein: CASRLTGFNTDTQYF. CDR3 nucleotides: TGTGCCAGCAGATTAACGGGATTCAATACAGATACGCAGTATTTT.

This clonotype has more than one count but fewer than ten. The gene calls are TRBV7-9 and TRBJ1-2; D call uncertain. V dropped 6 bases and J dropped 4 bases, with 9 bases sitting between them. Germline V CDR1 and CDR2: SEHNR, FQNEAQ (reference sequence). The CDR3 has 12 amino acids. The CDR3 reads CASSTAVYGYTF. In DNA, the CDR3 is TGTGCCAGCAGTACGGCAGTCTATGGCTACACCTTC.

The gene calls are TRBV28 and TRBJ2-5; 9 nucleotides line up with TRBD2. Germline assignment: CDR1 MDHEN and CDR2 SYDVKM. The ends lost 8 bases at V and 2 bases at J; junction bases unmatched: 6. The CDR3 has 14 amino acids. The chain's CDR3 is CASRTTSGQETQYF. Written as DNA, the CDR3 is TGTGCCAGCCGAACTACTAGCGGGCAAGAGACCCAGTACTTC.

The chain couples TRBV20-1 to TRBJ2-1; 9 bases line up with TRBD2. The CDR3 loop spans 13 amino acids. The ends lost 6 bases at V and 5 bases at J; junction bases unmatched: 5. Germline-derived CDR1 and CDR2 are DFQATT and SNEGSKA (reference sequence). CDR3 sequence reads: CSASGGNNNEQFF. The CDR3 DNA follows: TGCAGTGCGAGCGGGGGGAATAACAATGAGCAGTTCTTC.

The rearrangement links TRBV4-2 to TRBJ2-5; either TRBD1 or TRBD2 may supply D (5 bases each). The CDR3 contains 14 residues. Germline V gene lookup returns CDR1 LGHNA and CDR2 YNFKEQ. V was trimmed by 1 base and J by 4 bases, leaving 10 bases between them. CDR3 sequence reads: CASSQAGGGETQYF. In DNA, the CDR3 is TGTGCCAGCAGCCAAGCTGGGGGTGGAGAGACCCAGTACTTC.

This CDR3 is CASSENEGAFF. CDR3 in DNA: TGTGCCAGCAGTGAGAACGAGGGAGCTTTCTTT. The chain uses TRBV2 and TRBJ1-1; D not resolved. The germline V gene encodes CDR1 SNHLY and CDR2 FYNNEI. Trimming removed 3 bases from V and 10 bases from J, with 9 bases in between. The CDR3 sequence is 11 residues long.

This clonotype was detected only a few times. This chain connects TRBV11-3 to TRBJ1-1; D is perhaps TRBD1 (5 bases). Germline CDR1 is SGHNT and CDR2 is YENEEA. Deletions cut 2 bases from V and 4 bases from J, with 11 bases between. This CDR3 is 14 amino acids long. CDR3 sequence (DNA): TGTGCCAGCAGCTTAAGTTCGGGGGGCACTGAAGCTTTCTTT. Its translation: CASSLSSGGTEAFF.

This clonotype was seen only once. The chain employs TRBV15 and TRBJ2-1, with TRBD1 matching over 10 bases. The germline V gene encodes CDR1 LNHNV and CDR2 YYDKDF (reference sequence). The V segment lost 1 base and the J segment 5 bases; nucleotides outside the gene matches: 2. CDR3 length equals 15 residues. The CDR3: CATSRAGTGDNEQFF. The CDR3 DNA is TGTGCCACCAGCAGAGCCGGGACAGGGGACAATGAGCAGTTCTTC.

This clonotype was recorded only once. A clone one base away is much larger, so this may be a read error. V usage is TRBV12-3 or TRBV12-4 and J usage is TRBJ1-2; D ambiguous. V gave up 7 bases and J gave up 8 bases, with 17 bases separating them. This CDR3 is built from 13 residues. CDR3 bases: TGTGCCAGCAATCTACGGACTGCTAGGGGCTACACCTTC. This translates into CASNLRTARGYTF.

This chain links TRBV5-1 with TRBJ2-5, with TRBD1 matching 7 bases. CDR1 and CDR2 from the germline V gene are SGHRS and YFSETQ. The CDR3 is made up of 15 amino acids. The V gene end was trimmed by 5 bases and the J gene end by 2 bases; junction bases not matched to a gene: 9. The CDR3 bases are TGCGCCAGCAGACCCAACACAGGGGAACAAGAGACCCAGTACTTC. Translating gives CASRPNTGEQETQYF.